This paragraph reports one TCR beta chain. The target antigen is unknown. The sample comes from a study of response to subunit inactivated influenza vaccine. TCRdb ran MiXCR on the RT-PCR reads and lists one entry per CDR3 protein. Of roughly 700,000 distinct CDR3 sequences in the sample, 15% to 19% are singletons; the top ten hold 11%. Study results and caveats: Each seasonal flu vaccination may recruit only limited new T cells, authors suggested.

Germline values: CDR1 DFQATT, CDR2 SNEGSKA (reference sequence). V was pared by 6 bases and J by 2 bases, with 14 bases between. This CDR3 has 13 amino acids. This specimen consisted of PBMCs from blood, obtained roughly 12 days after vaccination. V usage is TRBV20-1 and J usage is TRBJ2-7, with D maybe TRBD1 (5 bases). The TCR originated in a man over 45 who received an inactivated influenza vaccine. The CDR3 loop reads CSARRKGTYEQYF. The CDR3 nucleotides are TGCAGTGCCAGAAGAAAGGGGACCTACGAGCAGTACTTC.